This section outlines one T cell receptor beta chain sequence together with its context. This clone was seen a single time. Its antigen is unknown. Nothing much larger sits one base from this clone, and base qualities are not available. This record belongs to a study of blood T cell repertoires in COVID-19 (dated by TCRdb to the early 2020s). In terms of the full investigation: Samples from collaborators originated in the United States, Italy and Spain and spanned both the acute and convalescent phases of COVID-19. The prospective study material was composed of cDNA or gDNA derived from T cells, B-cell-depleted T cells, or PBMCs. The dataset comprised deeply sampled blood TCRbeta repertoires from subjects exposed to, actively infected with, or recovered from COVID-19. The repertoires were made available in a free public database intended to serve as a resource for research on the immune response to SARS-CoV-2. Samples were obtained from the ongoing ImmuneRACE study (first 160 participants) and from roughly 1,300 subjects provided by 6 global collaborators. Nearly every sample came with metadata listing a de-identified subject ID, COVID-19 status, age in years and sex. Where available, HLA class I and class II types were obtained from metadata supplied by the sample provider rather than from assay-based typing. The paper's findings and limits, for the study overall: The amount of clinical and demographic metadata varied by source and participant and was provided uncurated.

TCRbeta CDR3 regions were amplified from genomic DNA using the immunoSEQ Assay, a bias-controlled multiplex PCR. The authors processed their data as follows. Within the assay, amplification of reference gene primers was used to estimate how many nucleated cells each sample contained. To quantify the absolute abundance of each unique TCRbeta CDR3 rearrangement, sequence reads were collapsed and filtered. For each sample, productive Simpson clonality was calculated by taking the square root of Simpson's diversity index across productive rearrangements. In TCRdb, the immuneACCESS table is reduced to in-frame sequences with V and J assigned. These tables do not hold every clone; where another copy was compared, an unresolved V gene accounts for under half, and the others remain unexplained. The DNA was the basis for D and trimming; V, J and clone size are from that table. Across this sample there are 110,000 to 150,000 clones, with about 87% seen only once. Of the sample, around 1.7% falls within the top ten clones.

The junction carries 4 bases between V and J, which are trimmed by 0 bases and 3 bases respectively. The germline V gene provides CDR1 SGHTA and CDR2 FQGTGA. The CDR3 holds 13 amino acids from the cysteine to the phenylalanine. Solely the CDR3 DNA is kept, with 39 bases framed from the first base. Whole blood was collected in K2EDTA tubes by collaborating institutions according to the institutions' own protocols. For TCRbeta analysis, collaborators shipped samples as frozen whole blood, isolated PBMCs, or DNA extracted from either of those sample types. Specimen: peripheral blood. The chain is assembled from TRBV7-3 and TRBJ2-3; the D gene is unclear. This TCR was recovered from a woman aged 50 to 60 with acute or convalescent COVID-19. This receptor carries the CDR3 CASSLTATDTQYF. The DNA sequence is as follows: TGTGCCAGCAGCTTAACGGCTACAGATACGCAGTATTTT.